These 9 T cell receptor beta chains were sequenced from one sample in a study of shared T cell receptors in the human thymus. Some clones are missing from TCRdb's copy, which holds only in-frame ones; the method was immunoSEQ multiplex PCR. The data contain 700,000 or so clones, 70% to 90% of them seen just once; the ten biggest clones take up 0.0095% to 0.013%. The sample also formed part of further work on human thymus T cells.

The sample was thymocytes. These receptors were obtained from a girl under three years old with a congenital heart defect.

The chain has TRBV9 and TRBJ2-2; 9 bases fit TRBD2. There are 16 residues in the CDR3. Germline CDR1 is SGDLS and CDR2 is YYNGEE. The ends lost 2 bases at V and 3 bases at J; junction bases unmatched: 5. CDR3: CASSVAGGLDTGELFF. CDR3 nucleotides: TGTGCCAGCAGCGTGGCGGGGGGGCTTGACACCGGGGAGCTGTTTTTT.

The chain has TRBV30 and TRBJ1-1; 8 positions match TRBD1. V gave up 4 bases and J gave up 1 base; unmatched junction bases: 8. The CDR3 consists of 15 residues. Germline CDR1 reads GTSNPN; CDR2 reads SVGIG (reference sequence). The CDR3 region has the DNA TGTGCCTGGACCCTGGGGACAGGTGGGAACACTGAAGCTTTCTTT. It codes for CAWTLGTGGNTEAFF.

The V gene is TRBV29-1, the J gene TRBJ2-7; 9 bases agree with TRBD2. Germline CDR1 reads SQVTM; CDR2 reads ANQGSEA. V was pared by 0 bases and J by 2 bases, with 17 bases of the junction left unmatched. The CDR3 spans 19 residues. In DNA, the CDR3 is TGCAGCGTTGAAGATTCGATCGGGCGGGGGGGCCGGTTCGCCTACGAGCAGTACTTC. Amino acids: CSVEDSIGRGGRFAYEQYF.

With regard to this clone: The junction departs from germline at one end; a sequencing error may be responsible. This chain links TRBV27 with TRBJ1-1, with D maybe TRBD1 (5 bases). The CDR3 is made up of 21 amino acids. CDR1 is MNHEY and CDR2 is SMNVEV in the germline V gene (reference sequence). The DNA of the CDR3 is TGTGCCAGCAGTTTGAAATTCGTAGGGGATTTCAGTCTTGGGGTGAACGCTGAAGCTTTCTTT. Residues: CASSLKFVGDFSLGVNAEAFF.

The chain carries TRBV2 and TRBJ2-5, with unresolved D. Trimming took 9 bases from V and 0 from J, leaving 11 bases between them. Germline CDR1 SNHLY, CDR2 FYNNEI. The CDR3 is made up of 13 amino acids. The CDR3 region is CAREARYQETQYF. The CDR3, as DNA: TGTGCCAGAGAGGCCAGATACCAAGAGACCCAGTACTTC.

This clone came up once. CDR3 loop: CASSQGTGVVTQPQHF. CDR3 sequence (DNA): TGCGCCAGCAGCCAAGGGACAGGGGTTGTAACTCAGCCCCAGCATTTT. This chain links TRBV4-1 with TRBJ1-5, with TRBD1 matching 9 bases. The CDR3 has 16 residues. Trimming cost V 1 base and J 6 bases; bases outside gene matches: 7. Looked up from germline, CDR1 is MGHRA and CDR2 is YSYEKL.

The rearrangement joins TRBV21-1 to TRBJ2-3; the table calls TRBD2, which could not be checked here. TRBV21-1 is classified as a pseudogene. This CDR3 is built from 19 residues. The CDR3 spells CASSKALAGVKGGTDTQYF. The CDR3 DNA follows: TGTGCCAGCAGCAAAGCTCTAGCGGGGGTTAAAGGGGGCACAGATACGCAGTATTTT.

The chain combines TRBV6-1 with TRBJ2-7; TRBD1 might be the D (6 bases). Germline CDR1 reads MNHNS; CDR2 reads SASEGT. The CDR3 extends over 14 amino acids. V gave up 4 bases and J gave up 2 bases, with 12 bases separating them. CDR3: CASSGVTGPYEQYF. The CDR3 DNA follows: TGTGCCAGCAGTGGAGTGACAGGTCCCTACGAGCAGTACTTC.

The chain couples TRBV19 to TRBJ1-4; a possible D gene is TRBD1 (5 bases). V was clipped by 8 bases and J by 0 bases, with 13 bases between them. The length of the CDR3 is 15 residues. CDR1 LNHDA and CDR2 SQIVND come from the germline V gene (reference sequence). The CDR3 nucleotides are TGTGCCAGTGGAGGGCCGGGGGCAACTAATGAAAAACTGTTTTTT. Translation: CASGGPGATNEKLFF.